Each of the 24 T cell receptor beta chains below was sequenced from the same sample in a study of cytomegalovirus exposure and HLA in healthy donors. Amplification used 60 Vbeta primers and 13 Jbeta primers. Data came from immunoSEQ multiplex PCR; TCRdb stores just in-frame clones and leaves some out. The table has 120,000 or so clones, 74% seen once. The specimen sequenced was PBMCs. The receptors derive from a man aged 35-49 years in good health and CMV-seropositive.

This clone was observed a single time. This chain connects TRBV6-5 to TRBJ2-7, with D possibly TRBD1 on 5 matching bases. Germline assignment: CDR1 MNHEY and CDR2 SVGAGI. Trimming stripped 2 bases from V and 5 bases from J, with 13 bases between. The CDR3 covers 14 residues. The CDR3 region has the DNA TGTGCCAGCAGTTACAAACAGGATAGAAACGAGCAGTACTTC. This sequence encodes CASSYKQDRNEQYF.

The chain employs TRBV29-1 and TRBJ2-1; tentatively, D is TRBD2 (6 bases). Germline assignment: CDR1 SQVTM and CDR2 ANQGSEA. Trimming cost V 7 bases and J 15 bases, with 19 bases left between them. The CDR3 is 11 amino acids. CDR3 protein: CSAVGGDRWFF. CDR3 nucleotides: TGCAGCGCGGTGGGGGGAGATAGGTGGTTCTTC.

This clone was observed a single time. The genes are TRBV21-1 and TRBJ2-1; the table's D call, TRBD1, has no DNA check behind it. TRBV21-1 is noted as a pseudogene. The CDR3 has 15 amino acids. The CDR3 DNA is TGTGCCAGCAGCAAAACAGGGCTCCTTCTCGCGGGGCAGTTCTTC. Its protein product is CASSKTGLLLAGQFF.

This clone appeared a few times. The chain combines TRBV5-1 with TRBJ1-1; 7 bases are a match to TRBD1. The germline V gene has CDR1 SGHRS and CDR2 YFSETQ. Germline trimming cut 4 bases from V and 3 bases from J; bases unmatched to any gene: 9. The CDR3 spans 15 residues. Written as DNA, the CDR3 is TGCGCCAGCAGCCGCGACAGGGTAGGGTACACTGAAGCTTTCTTT. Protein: CASSRDRVGYTEAFF.

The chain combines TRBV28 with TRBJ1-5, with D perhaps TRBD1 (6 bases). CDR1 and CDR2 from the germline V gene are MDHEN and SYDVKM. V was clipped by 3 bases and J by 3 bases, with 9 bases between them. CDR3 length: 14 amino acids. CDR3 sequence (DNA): TGTGCCAGCAGTTTTAGGGGGTTCAATCAGCCCCAGCATTTT. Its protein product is CASSFRGFNQPQHF.

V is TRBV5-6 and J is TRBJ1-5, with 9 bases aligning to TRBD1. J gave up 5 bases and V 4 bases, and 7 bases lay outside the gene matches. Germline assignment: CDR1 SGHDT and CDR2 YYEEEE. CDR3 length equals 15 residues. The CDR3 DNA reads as TGTGCCAGCAGCACTAGGACAGGGGCAGATCAGCCCCAGCATTTT. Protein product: CASSTRTGADQPQHF.

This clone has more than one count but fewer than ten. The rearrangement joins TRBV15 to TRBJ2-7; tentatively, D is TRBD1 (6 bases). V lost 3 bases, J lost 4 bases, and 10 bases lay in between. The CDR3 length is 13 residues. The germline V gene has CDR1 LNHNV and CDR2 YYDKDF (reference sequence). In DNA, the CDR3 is TGTGCCACCAGCAGTGCCAGGGGTTACGAGCAGTACTTC. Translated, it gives CATSSARGYEQYF. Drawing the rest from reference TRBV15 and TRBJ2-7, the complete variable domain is DAMVIQNPRYQVTQFGKPVTLSCSQTLNHNVMYWYQQKSSQAPKLLFHYYDKDFNNEADTPDNFQSRRPNTSFCFLDIRSPGLGDTAMYLCATSSARGYEQYFGPGTRLTVT.

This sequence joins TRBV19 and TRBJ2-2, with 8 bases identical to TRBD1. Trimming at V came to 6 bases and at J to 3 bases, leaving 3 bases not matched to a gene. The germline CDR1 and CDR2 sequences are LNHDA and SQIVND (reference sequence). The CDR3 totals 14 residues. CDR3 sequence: CASSTGGHTGELFF. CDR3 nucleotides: TGTGCCAGTAGCACAGGGGGGCACACCGGGGAGCTGTTTTTT.

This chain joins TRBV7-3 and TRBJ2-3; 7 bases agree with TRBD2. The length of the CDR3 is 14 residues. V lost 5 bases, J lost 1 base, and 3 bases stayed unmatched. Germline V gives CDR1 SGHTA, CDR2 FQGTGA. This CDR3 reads CASSASGGTDTQYF. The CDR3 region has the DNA TGTGCCAGCAGCGCTAGCGGAGGCACAGATACGCAGTATTTT.

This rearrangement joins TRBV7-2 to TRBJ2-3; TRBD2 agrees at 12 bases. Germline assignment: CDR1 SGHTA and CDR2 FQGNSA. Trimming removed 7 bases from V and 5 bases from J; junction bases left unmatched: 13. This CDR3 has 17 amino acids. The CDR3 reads CASTGGTSGSLGDTQYF. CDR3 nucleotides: TGTGCCAGCACCGGAGGGACTAGCGGGTCCCTCGGAGATACGCAGTATTTT.

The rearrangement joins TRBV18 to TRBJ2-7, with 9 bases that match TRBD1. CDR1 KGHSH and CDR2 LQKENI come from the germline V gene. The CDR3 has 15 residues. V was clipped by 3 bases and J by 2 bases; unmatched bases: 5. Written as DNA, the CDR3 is TGTGCCAGCTCACCGGGACAGGGTTATACCTACGAGCAGTACTTC. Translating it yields CASSPGQGYTYEQYF.

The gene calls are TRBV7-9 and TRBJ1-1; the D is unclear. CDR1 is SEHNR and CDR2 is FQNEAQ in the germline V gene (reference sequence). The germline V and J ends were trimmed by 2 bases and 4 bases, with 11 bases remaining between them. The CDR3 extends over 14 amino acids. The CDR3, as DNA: TGTGCCAGCAGCTTACCGTCGGGTGCCACTGAAGCTTTCTTT. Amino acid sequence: CASSLPSGATEAFF.

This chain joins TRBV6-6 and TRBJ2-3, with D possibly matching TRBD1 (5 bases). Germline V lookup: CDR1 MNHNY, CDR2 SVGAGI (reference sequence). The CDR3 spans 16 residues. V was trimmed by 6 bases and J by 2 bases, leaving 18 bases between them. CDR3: CASSPGRDSTTDTQYF. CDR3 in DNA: TGTGCCAGCAGCCCCGGTCGAGACAGCACCACAGATACGCAGTATTTT.

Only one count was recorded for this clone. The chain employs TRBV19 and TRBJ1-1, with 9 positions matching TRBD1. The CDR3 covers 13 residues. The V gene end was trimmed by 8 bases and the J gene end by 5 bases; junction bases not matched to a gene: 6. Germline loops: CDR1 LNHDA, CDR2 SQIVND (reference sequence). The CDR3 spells CASGTGTGTEAFF. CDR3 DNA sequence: TGTGCCAGTGGGACAGGGACGGGGACTGAAGCTTTCTTT.

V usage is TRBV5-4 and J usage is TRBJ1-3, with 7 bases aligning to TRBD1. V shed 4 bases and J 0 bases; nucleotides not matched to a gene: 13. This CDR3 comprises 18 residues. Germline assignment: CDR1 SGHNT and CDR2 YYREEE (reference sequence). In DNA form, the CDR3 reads TGTGCCAGCAGCCCGGGGGGGGCAGGGGGGTACTCTGGAAACACCATATATTTT. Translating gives CASSPGGAGGYSGNTIYF.

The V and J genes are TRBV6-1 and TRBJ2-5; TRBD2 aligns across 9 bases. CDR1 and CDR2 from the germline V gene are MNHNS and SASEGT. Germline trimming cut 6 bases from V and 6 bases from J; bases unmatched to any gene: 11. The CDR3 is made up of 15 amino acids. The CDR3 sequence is CASSAPGTSPKTQYF. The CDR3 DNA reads TGTGCCAGCAGCGCCCCCGGGACTAGCCCGAAGACCCAGTACTTC.

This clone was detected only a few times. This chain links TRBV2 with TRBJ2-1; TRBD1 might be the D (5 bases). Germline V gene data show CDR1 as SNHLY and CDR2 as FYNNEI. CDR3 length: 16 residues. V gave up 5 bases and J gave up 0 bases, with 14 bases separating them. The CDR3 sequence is CASSKGKMSSYNEQFF. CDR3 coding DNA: TGTGCCAGCAGTAAGGGGAAAATGAGCTCCTACAATGAGCAGTTCTTC. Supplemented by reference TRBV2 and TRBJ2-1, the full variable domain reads EPEVTQTPSHQVTQMGQEVILRCVPISNHLYFYWYRQILGQKVEFLVSFYNNEISEKSEIFDDQFSVERPDGSNFTLKIRSTKLEDSAMYFCASSKGKMSSYNEQFFGPGTRLTVL.

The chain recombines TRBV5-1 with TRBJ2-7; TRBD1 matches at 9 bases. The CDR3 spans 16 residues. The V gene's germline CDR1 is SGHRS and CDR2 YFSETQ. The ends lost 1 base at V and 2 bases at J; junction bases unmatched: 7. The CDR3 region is CASSLKWDRDPYEQYF. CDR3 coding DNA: TGCGCCAGCAGCTTGAAGTGGGACAGGGACCCCTACGAGCAGTACTTC.

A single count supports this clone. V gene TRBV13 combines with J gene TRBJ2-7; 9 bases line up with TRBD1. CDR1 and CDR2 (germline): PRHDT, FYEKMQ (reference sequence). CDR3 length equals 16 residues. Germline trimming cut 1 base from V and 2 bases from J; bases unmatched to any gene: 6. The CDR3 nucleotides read TGTGCCAGCAGCTTAGAAGCCGGACAGGGGACCTACGAGCAGTACTTC. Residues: CASSLEAGQGTYEQYF.

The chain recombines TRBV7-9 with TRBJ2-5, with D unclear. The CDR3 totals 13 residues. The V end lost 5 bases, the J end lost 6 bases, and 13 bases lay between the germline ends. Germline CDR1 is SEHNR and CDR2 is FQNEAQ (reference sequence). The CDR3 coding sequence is TGTGCCAGCAGCCCACGATCCCTAAAGACCCAGTACTTC. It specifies CASSPRSLKTQYF.

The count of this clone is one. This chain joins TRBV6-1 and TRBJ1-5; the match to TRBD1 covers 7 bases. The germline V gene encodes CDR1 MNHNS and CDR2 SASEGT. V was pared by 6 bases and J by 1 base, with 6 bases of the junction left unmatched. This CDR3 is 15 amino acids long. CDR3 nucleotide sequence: TGTGCCAGCAGCGACAGGGTAGGGAGCAATCAGCCCCAGCATTTT. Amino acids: CASSDRVGSNQPQHF.

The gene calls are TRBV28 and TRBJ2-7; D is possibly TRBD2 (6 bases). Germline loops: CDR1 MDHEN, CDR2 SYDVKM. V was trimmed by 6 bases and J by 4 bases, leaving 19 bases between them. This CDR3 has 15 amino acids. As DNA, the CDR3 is TGTGCCAGCAGGGGGGTAGGGCCGCGGGGTTACGAGCAGTACTTC. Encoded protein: CASRGVGPRGYEQYF.

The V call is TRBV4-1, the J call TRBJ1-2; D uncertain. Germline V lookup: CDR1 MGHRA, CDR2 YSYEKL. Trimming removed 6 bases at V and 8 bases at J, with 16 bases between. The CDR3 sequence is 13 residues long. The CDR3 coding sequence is TGCGCCAGCAGACCTTTTGGGCCTGGCGGCTACACCTTC. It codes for CASRPFGPGGYTF.

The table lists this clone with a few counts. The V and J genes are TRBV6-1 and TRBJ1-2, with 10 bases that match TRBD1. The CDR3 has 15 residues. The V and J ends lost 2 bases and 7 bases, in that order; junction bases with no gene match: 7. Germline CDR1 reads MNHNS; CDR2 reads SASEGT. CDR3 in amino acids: CASSEWDRGRSGYTF. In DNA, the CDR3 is TGTGCCAGCAGTGAATGGGACAGGGGTAGGAGTGGCTACACCTTC.